This TCR beta chain was obtained from a study of technical replicates of blood from a handful of donors listed by TCRdb under 2017. Note on this clone: There is no known antigen for this receptor. Base quality data are lacking; no much larger clone is found one base away.

From the cysteine up to the phenylalanine, the CDR3 has a length of 15 residues. Left in the record is the CDR3 DNA by itself, 45 bases read in frame from the first base. From a lookup of the germline V gene, CDR1 and CDR2 are SGHTA and FQGNSA. V and J are truncated by 1 base and 0 bases respectively, leaving an intervening sequence of 7 bases. Library method: the immunoSEQ multiplex PCR assay. TCRdb retrieved this table from immuneACCESS and kept in-frame rearrangements only. Not all clones are present; in checked studies, unresolved V genes account for under half, and no reason is known for the remainder. This sample gives 75,000 to 100,000 clones in total; 94% of them show up just once. The ten largest clones add up to roughly 0.25% of the sample.

The chain is encoded by TRBV7-2 joined to TRBJ1-3; no D segment can be confidently identified. Sequencing input: T cells isolated from PBMCs. The clonotype comes from a human donor in good health. The CDR3 region reads CASSLGGFSGNTIYF. The nucleotide sequence reads as follows: TGTGCCAGCAGCTTAGGAGGGTTCTCTGGAAACACCATATATTTT.